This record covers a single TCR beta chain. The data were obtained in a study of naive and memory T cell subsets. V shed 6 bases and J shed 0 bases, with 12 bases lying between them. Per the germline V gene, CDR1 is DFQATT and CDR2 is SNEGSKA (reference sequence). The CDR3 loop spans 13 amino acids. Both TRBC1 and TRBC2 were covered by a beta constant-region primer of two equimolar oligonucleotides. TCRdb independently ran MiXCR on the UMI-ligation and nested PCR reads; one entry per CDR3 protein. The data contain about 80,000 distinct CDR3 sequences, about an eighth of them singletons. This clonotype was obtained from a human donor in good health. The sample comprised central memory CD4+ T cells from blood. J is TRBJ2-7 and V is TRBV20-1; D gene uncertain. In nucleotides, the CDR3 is TGCAGTGCCATCACGCCGGGCTCCTACGAGCAGTACTTC. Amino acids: CSAITPGSYEQYF.